These 23 T cell receptor beta chains were all obtained from the same sample, sequenced in a study of Ad26.COV2.S vaccination and SARS-CoV-2 variants. Clones were read by immunoSEQ multiplex PCR, and TCRdb kept only the in-frame ones, dropping some. The sample lists around 450,000 clones, roughly 87% occurring once. Documented treatment: over 15 received Ad26.COV2.S at low or high dose, single or two shots; a few received placebo; per-sample allocation not given. Sampling happened 63 days after the first vaccine or placebo injection. Sequenced here: peripheral blood, sampled in a trial of Ad26.COV2.S vaccine versus placebo. The receptors here all came from a person between 18 and 65 years old who received the Ad26.COV2.S COVID-19 vaccine or a placebo.

The rearrangement uses TRBV5-4 and TRBJ2-1; 8 nucleotides line up with TRBD2. Germline CDR1 SGHNT, CDR2 YYREEE (reference sequence). The CDR3 is made up of 13 amino acids. V was pared by 7 bases and J by 6 bases, with 6 bases of the junction left unmatched. Here the CDR3 reads CASSPREGNEQFF. CDR3 DNA sequence: TGTGCCAGCTCTCCACGGGAGGGCAATGAGCAGTTCTTC.

The gene calls are TRBV15 and TRBJ1-1; possibly TRBD1 for D (5 bases). The germline gives CDR1 LNHNV, CDR2 YYDKDF (reference sequence). The CDR3 has 15 residues. V lost 0 bases to trimming and J lost 4 bases, with 12 bases between them. The DNA for the CDR3 is TGTGCCACCAGCAGAGATTCAGGGAGCGGCACTGAAGCTTTCTTT. Protein sequence: CATSRDSGSGTEAFF.

The genes are TRBV18 and TRBJ2-3, with 9 bases fitting TRBD1. The germline V gene encodes CDR1 KGHSH and CDR2 LQKENI. Unmatched junction bases numbered 1, after V lost 0 bases and J lost 3 bases. The CDR3 consists of 15 residues. This CDR3 reads CASSPPTGGTDTQYF. CDR3 in DNA: TGTGCCAGCTCACCACCGACAGGGGGAACAGATACGCAGTATTTT.

The chain employs TRBV12-2 and TRBJ2-7; TRBD1, the D gene given by the table, was not confirmed from the DNA. TRBV12-2 is marked as a pseudogene. The CDR3 loop spans 12 amino acids. The CDR3 DNA follows: TGTGCAAGTCGCGTGGGCCCCTACGAGCAGTACGTC. It translates to CASRVGPYEQYV.

Only a few counts were recorded for this clone. CDR3 coding DNA: TGTGCCAGCAGCATGACAGGGTCAGGAAACACCATATATTTT. It translates to CASSMTGSGNTIYF. The chain carries TRBV7-2 and TRBJ1-3; 7 bases map to TRBD1. The CDR3 is made up of 14 amino acids. With 5 bases clipped from V and 4 bases from J, the junction kept 5 bases outside the gene matches. Germline V gene lookup returns CDR1 SGHTA and CDR2 FQGNSA.

This clone appeared a few times. The gene calls are TRBV9 and TRBJ1-3; D unresolved. The CDR3 spans 12 residues. V gave up 4 bases and J gave up 3 bases, with 5 bases separating them. The germline gives CDR1 SGDLS, CDR2 YYNGEE. CDR3: CASSLFGNTIYF. As DNA, the CDR3 is TGTGCCAGCAGCTTATTTGGAAACACCATATATTTT.

The chain is built from TRBV4-3 and TRBJ2-3, with 8 bases lining up with TRBD2. V shed 4 bases and J 0 bases; nucleotides not matched to a gene: 3. This CDR3 has 15 residues. The germline gives CDR1 LGHNA, CDR2 YSLEER. The CDR3 DNA follows: TGCGCCAGCAGCCTAACTAGCGGAAGCACAGATACGCAGTATTTT. It is translated as CASSLTSGSTDTQYF.

The chain recombines TRBV19 with TRBJ1-5; D remains ambiguous. CDR1 is LNHDA, CDR2 SQIVND, per germline (reference sequence). The V gene lost 5 bases and the J gene lost 7 bases, with 15 bases spanning the gap. This CDR3 has 14 amino acids. The CDR3 DNA is TGTGCCAGTAGTTCTACGGTTGGTAGACAGCCCCAGCATTTT. Translation: CASSSTVGRQPQHF.

This clone appeared a single time. This chain links TRBV18 with TRBJ2-1, with 7 bases lining up with TRBD2. J gave up 4 bases and V 4 bases, and 10 bases lay outside the gene matches. Germline CDR1 and CDR2: KGHSH and LQKENI. The CDR3 runs to 16 residues. CDR3 coding DNA: TGTGCCAGCTCACTACGAGCCCCTAGCGGTTACAATGAGCAGTTCTTC. The encoded protein is CASSLRAPSGYNEQFF.

This sequence joins TRBV19 and TRBJ2-7; no firm D call. The CDR3 has 17 residues. Trimming shortened V by 5 bases and J by 3 bases, and 23 bases separated the two germline ends. Germline V gene sequence: CDR1 LNHDA, CDR2 SQIVND (reference sequence). The CDR3 loop is CASSPHRVSPQSYEQYF. CDR3 nucleotides: TGTGCCAGTAGTCCCCATAGGGTTTCCCCTCAAAGCTACGAGCAGTACTTC.

The table lists this clone with a count of one. The chain couples TRBV5-1 to TRBJ2-5; D is tentatively TRBD1 or TRBD2 (6 bases each). This CDR3 region has 15 residues. The ends were cut back, 2 bases at V and 1 base at J, with 12 bases in the middle. Germline lookup yields CDR1 SGHRS and CDR2 YFSETQ. In DNA form, the CDR3 reads TGCGCCAGCAGCTTTTCGACGGGGGCCCAAGAGACCCAGTACTTC. This translates into CASSFSTGAQETQYF.

The chain carries TRBV11-2 and TRBJ2-7; TRBD1 agrees at 8 bases. CDR3 size: 14 residues. Per the germline V gene, CDR1 is SGHAT and CDR2 is FQNNGV. V was clipped by 6 bases and J by 3 bases; unmatched bases: 7. CDR3 residues: CASRDRGDDYEQYF. In DNA, the CDR3 is TGTGCCAGCAGAGACAGGGGTGATGACTACGAGCAGTACTTC.

The CDR3 spells CASSLMSGSEQYV. The DNA for the CDR3 is TGTGCCAGCAGCTTAATGTCAGGGTCCGAGCAGTACGTC. This chain connects TRBV7-3 to TRBJ2-7; D is possibly TRBD1 (5 bases). The germline V and J ends were trimmed by 1 base and 6 bases, with 10 bases remaining between them. CDR3 size: 13 residues. From germline, CDR1 is SGHTA and CDR2 FQGTGA.

The V and J genes are TRBV15 and TRBJ1-5; no firm D call. Trimming removed 1 base at V and 1 base at J, with 2 bases between. The CDR3 is 13 amino acids. The germline V gene has CDR1 LNHNV and CDR2 YYDKDF (reference sequence). The CDR3 loop reads CATSRASNQPQHF. CDR3 bases: TGTGCCACCAGCAGAGCAAGCAATCAGCCCCAGCATTTT.

V gene TRBV6-5 combines with J gene TRBJ2-3; tentatively, D is TRBD1 or TRBD2 (5 bases each). The CDR3 sequence is 16 residues long. V was cut by 2 bases and J by 0 bases, with 12 bases left in between. Germline V gives CDR1 MNHEY, CDR2 SVGAGI. The CDR3 region is CASSYPGPPSTDTQYF. The CDR3, as DNA: TGTGCCAGCAGTTACCCGGGACCACCTAGCACAGATACGCAGTATTTT.

The gene calls are TRBV21-1 and TRBJ2-7; the D segment call TRBD1 is taken from the table without a DNA check. TRBV21-1 is a pseudogene segment. This CDR3 contains 14 residues. CDR3 protein: CASSRSRNPYEQYV. The CDR3, as DNA: TGTGCCAGCAGCAGATCCAGGAACCCCTACGAGCAGTACGTC.

The J gene is TRBJ2-7, the V gene TRBV6-5; TRBD1 matches at 7 bases. Germline CDR1 reads MNHEY; CDR2 reads SVGAGI. This CDR3 has 13 amino acids. The V gene end was trimmed by 5 bases and the J gene end by 4 bases; junction bases not matched to a gene: 5. The CDR3 DNA follows: TGTGCCAGCAGTCCCGGGACAGTTTACGAGCAGTACGTC. Translated, it gives CASSPGTVYEQYV.

J is TRBJ2-2 and V is TRBV11-1; D remains unclear. The V gene lost 3 bases and the J gene lost 5 bases, with 1 base spanning the gap. The CDR3 has 11 residues. Germline V gives CDR1 SGHAT, CDR2 FQDESV (reference sequence). The CDR3 region is CASSLTGELFF. CDR3 DNA sequence: TGTGCCAGCAGCTTGACCGGGGAGCTGTTTTTT.

V is TRBV11-2 and J is TRBJ1-4; the D is unclear. Trimming took 11 bases from V and 4 from J, leaving 14 bases between them. The CDR3 contains 13 residues. CDR1 and CDR2 from the germline V gene are SGHAT and FQNNGV. As DNA, the CDR3 is TGTGCCTCAGAAGGGCAGGTTAATGAAAAACTGTTTTTT. This gives the protein CASEGQVNEKLFF. The variable domain in full, completed from reference TRBV11-2 and TRBJ1-4, reads EAGVAQSPRYKIIEKRQSVAFWCNPISGHATLYWYQQILGQGPKLLIQFQNNGVVDDSQLPKDRFSAERLKGVDSTLKIQPAKLEDSAVYLCASEGQVNEKLFFGSGTQLSVL.

The chain recombines TRBV9 with TRBJ2-1; 9 nucleotides line up with TRBD1. The CDR3 spans 16 residues. The trim removed 0 bases at V and 6 bases at J, leaving 7 bases unmatched. Per germline, CDR1 SGDLS and CDR2 YYNGEE. The CDR3 loop reads CASSVAGTGRTNEQFF. In DNA, the CDR3 is TGTGCCAGCAGCGTAGCGGGGACAGGGAGGACCAATGAGCAGTTCTTC.

This clone showed up just once. The rearrangement links TRBV7-9 to TRBJ1-3; TRBD1 matches at 7 bases. V gave up 11 bases and J gave up 8 bases; unmatched junction bases: 6. From germline, CDR1 is SEHNR and CDR2 FQNEAQ (reference sequence). This CDR3 has 11 residues. The CDR3 DNA reads TGTGCCGAGCAAGGGACAGACACCATATATTTT. Translating it yields CAEQGTDTIYF.

This clone was counted ten times or more. The CDR3 loop reads CASTQAWDTLWDEQYV. CDR3 sequence (DNA): TGTGCCAGCACCCAGGCCTGGGACACCCTCTGGGACGAGCAGTACGTC. The chain couples TRBV27 to TRBJ2-7; D is perhaps TRBD1 (6 bases). The germline CDR1 and CDR2 sequences are MNHEY and SMNVEV (reference sequence). There are 16 residues in the CDR3. Between the trimmed V and J ends, which lost 7 bases and 5 bases, there was a span of 24 bases.

V usage is TRBV4-3 and J usage is TRBJ2-1; 14 positions agree with TRBD2. Germline lookup yields CDR1 LGHNA and CDR2 YSLEER. The trim removed 2 bases at V and 7 bases at J, leaving 10 bases unmatched. This CDR3 contains 18 residues. The CDR3 DNA follows: TGCGCCAGCAGCCAACTCCTTGGCGGGACTAGCGGGAGTAATGAGCAGTTCTTC. Its protein is CASSQLLGGTSGSNEQFF.